These 5 T cell receptor beta chains were all obtained from the same sample, sequenced in a study of blood T cell repertoires in COVID-19. The data were produced by immunoSEQ multiplex PCR, yet TCRdb's version contains in-frame clones alone and is incomplete. Found here are about 250,000 clones, 85% of them singletons; the top ten hold about 8.2%. Source material: PBMCs or T cells enriched from blood (not recorded which). These receptor sequences come from a woman aged 45-65 years with acute COVID-19.

The rearrangement links TRBV28 to TRBJ1-1; 9 positions match TRBD1. V lost 5 bases, J lost 8 bases, and 6 bases stayed unmatched. The CDR3 has 13 amino acids. Germline assignment: CDR1 MDHEN and CDR2 SYDVKM. DNA of the CDR3: TGTGCCAGCAGTCCCCGGGACAGGGTCGAAGCTTTCTTT. Translating gives CASSPRDRVEAFF.

The chain is built from TRBV30 and TRBJ1-5; a weak D match, TRBD1 (6 bases). The CDR3 totals 15 residues. In germline, CDR1 is GTSNPN, CDR2 SVGIG (reference sequence). V lost 1 base to trimming and J lost 2 bases, with 12 bases between them. The CDR3 DNA reads as TGTGCCTGGAGTGACAGGGCTGGGGGCAATCAGCCCCAGCATTTT. Translated, it gives CAWSDRAGGNQPQHF.

The V and J genes are TRBV7-9 and TRBJ2-5; 7 nucleotides match TRBD1. Looked up from germline, CDR1 is SEHNR and CDR2 is FQNEAQ (reference sequence). The CDR3 length is 16 residues. Unmatched junction bases numbered 7, after V lost 1 base and J lost 2 bases. CDR3 amino acids: CASSLVRGGWQETQYF. CDR3 DNA: TGTGCCAGCAGCTTAGTAAGAGGGGGCTGGCAAGAGACCCAGTACTTC.

The chain combines TRBV6-5 with TRBJ2-3, with D possibly matching TRBD2 (6 bases). The germline V and J ends were trimmed by 6 bases and 2 bases, with 12 bases remaining between them. The CDR3 loop spans 14 amino acids. Germline lookup yields CDR1 MNHEY and CDR2 SVGAGI. The CDR3 DNA reads as TGTGCCAGCAGGACTAGGGGACTCACAGATACGCAGTATTTT. Translated, it gives CASRTRGLTDTQYF.

On this clone: A read error may account for a junction end that differs from germline. The chain employs TRBV4-3 and TRBJ1-5; D is perhaps TRBD1 (5 bases). This CDR3 has 15 amino acids. Germline V lookup: CDR1 LGHNA, CDR2 YSLEER. CDR3 residues: CASSQDRQSIQPQHF. The CDR3 DNA reads as TGCGCCAGCAGCCAAGATCGACAGAGCATTCAGCCCCAGCATTTT.